Sequencing of this T cell receptor (beta chain) was carried out in a study of blood T cell repertoires in COVID-19. About the research overall: The United States, Italy and Spain were the sources of the acute and convalescent COVID-19 samples. From T cells, B-cell-depleted T cells, or PBMCs came the material, which was cDNA or gDNA.

The CDR3 length is 14 residues. The J segment lost 7 bases and the V segment lost 4 bases, leaving 9 bases of the junction unmatched. CDR1 is GTSNPN and CDR2 is SVGIG in the germline V gene (reference sequence). Authors' methods: Reference gene primers were amplified, and this amplification served to estimate nucleated cell counts. Libraries were prepared by immunoSEQ multiplex PCR; TCRdb keeps only in-frame clonotypes and omits some of them. Clonal size and the V and J genes are those of that table, whereas D and trimming came from the DNA. The data contain 210,000 or so clones, around 91% of them singletons.

The sequence was obtained from a middle-aged man with acute or convalescent COVID-19. The genes are TRBV30 and TRBJ2-2, with TRBD2 matching 7 bases. The specimen was peripheral blood. The CDR3 loop is CAWTPGRGYGELFF. The CDR3, as DNA: TGTGCCTGGACCCCGGGGAGGGGTTACGGGGAGCTGTTTTTT.